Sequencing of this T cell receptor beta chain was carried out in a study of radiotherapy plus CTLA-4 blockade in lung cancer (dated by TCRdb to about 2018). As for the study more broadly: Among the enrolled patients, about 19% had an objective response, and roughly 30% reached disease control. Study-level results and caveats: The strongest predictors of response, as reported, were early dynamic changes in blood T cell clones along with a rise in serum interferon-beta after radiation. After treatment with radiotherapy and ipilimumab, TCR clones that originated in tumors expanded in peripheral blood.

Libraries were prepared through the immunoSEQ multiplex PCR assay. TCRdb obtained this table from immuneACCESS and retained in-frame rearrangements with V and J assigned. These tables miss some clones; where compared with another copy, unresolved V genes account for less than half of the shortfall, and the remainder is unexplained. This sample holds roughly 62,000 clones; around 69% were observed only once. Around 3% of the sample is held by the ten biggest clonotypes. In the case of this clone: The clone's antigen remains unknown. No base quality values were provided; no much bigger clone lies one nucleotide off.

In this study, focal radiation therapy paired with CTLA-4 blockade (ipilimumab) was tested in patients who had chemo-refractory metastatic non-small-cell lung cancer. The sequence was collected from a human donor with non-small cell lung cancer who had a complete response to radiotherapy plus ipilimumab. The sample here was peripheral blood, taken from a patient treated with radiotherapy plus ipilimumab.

The DNA sequence follows: TGTGCCAGCAGTTACGGGGGGAACTCGGGAAACACCATATATTTT. This is translated as CASSYGGNSGNTIYF. The chain employs TRBV6-5 and TRBJ1-3, with a weak D call of TRBD1 (5 bases match). Trimming removed 2 bases from V and 4 bases from J, leaving 12 bases between the germline ends. The CDR3 starts with the cysteine, ends with the phenylalanine, and has 15 residues. Only CDR3 DNA is held: 45 bases, read in frame from base 1. From the germline V gene, CDR1 is MNHEY and CDR2 is SVGAGI.